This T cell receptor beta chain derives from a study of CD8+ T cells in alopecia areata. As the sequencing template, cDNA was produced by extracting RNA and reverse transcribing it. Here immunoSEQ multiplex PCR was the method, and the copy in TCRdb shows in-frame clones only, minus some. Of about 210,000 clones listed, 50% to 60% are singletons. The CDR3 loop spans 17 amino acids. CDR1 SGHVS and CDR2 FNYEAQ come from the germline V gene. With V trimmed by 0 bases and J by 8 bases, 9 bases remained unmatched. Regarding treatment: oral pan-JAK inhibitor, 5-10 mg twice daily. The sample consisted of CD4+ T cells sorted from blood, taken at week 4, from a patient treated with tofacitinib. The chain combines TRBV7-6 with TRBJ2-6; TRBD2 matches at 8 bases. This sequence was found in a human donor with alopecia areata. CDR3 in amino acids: CASSLASGGAGTNVLTF. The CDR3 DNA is TGTGCCAGCAGCTTAGCGTCCGGGGGGGCCGGGACCAACGTCCTGACTTTC.